The clone carrying this TCR beta chain has only a few counts. The sample belongs to a study of blood T cell repertoires in COVID-19. Source study methods: Reference gene primer amplification gave nucleated cell count estimates. Clones were read by immunoSEQ multiplex PCR, and TCRdb kept only the in-frame ones, dropping some. V and J calls and clone size follow that table, whereas D and trimming were derived from the DNA. The sample shows around 700,000 clones, just under 90% of them seen only once. This clonotype was sampled from a woman aged 18-30 years with acute or convalescent COVID-19. Source material: peripheral blood.

The CDR3 sequence is CASSLNRVEGYTF. The DNA of the CDR3 is TGTGCCAGCAGCCTAAACAGGGTGGAAGGCTACACCTTC. The chain carries TRBV9 and TRBJ1-2; D might be TRBD1 (6 bases). V lost 4 bases, J lost 8 bases, and 15 bases lay in between. This CDR3 has 13 residues. Germline V gives CDR1 SGDLS, CDR2 YYNGEE.